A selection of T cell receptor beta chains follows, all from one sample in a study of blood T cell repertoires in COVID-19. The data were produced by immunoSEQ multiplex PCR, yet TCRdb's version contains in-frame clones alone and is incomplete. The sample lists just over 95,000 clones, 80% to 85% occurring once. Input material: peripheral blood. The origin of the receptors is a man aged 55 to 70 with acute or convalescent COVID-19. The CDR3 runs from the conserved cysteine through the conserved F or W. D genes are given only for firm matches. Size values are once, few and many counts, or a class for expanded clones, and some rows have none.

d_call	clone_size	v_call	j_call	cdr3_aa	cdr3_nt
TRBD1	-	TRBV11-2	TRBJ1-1	CASSLRQGGSVNTEAFF	TGTGCCAGCAGCTTAAGACAGGGGGGAAGTGTGAACACTGAAGCTTTCTTT
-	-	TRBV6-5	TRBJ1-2	CASMKGDYGYTF	TGTGCCAGCATGAAGGGGGACTATGGCTACACCTTC
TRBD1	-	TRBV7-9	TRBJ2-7	CASSSTGANYEQYF	TGTGCCAGCAGCTCAACAGGGGCAAACTACGAGCAGTACTTC
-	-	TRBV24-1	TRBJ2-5	CATSDSQGQETQYF	TGTGCCACCAGTGATAGCCAGGGCCAAGAGACCCAGTACTTC
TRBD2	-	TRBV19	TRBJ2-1	CASSMGLAPRQFF	TGTGCCAGTAGTATGGGACTAGCTCCCAGGCAGTTCTTC
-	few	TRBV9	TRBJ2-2	CASSPPTSSGELFF	TGTGCCAGCAGCCCCCCGACTAGTTCCGGGGAGCTGTTTTTT
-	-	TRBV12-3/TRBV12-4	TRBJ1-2	CASSLRGPYGYTF	TGTGCCAGCAGCCTCAGGGGCCCCTATGGCTACACCTTC
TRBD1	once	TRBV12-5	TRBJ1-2	CASGLVRWPRQGINYGYTF	TGTGCTAGTGGTTTGGTACGGTGGCCGAGACAGGGGATTAACTATGGCTACACCTTC
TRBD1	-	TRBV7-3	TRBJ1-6	CASSSGTGKLSPLHF	TGTGCCAGCAGCTCCGGGACAGGGAAGCTTTCACCCCTCCACTTT
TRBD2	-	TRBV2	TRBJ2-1	CASSLSGRAGDEQFF	TGTGCCAGCAGTCTTAGCGGGAGGGCGGGGGATGAGCAGTTCTTC
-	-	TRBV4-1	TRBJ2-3	CASSQGPPGGPGDTQYF	TGCGCCAGCAGCCAAGGTCCCCCGGGGGGCCCGGGAGATACGCAGTATTTT
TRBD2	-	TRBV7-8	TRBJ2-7	CASGGGVAGSYEQYF	TGTGCCAGCGGGGGAGGGGTAGCGGGCTCCTACGAGCAGTACTTC
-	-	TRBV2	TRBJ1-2	CASSDRRGAGGYTF	TGTGCCAGCAGTGACAGGAGGGGCGCGGGTGGCTACACCTTC
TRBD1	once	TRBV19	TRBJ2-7	CASMTGSSYEQYF	TGTGCCAGTATGACAGGGAGCTCCTACGAGCAGTACTTC
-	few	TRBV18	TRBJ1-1	CASLSGRFTEAFF	TGTGCCAGCTTATCGGGTCGGTTCACTGAAGCTTTCTTT
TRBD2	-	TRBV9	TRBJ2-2	CASSAWGGNTGELFF	TGTGCCAGCAGCGCCTGGGGGGGGAACACCGGGGAGCTGTTTTTT
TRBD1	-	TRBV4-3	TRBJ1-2	CASSQNRGRGGYTF	TGCGCCAGCAGCCAGAACAGGGGGCGCGGTGGCTACACCTTC
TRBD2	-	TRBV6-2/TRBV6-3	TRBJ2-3	CASSPRRRGVGDTQYF	TGTGCCAGCAGCCCTCGGCGGCGGGGGGTTGGAGATACGCAGTATTTT
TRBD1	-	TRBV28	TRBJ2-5	CASSSHRGGQETQYF	TGTGCCAGCAGTTCGCACAGGGGTGGCCAAGAGACCCAGTACTTC
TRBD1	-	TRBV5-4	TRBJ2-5	CASSRDSKETQYF	TGTGCCAGCAGTCGGGACAGCAAAGAGACCCAGTACTTC
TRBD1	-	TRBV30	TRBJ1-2	CASLTGSYGYTF	TGTGCCTCTCTGACAGGGAGCTATGGCTACACCTTC
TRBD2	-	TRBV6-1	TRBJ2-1	CASSATSGGPDSYNEQFF	TGTGCCAGCAGTGCGACTAGCGGGGGACCCGACTCCTACAATGAGCAGTTCTTC
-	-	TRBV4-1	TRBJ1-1	CASSHQSDKNTEAFF	TGCGCCAGCAGCCACCAGTCGGACAAGAACACTGAAGCTTTCTTT
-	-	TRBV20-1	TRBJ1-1	CSASRSGEAFF	TGCAGTGCTAGCAGATCGGGTGAAGCTTTCTTT
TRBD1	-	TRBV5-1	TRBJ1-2	CASSPGTGTYGYTF	TGCGCCAGCAGCCCAGGGACAGGGACTTATGGCTACACCTTC
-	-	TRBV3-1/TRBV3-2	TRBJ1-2	CASSQAGQAAGYTF	TGTGCCAGCAGCCAAGCTGGTCAGGCAGCTGGCTACACCTTC
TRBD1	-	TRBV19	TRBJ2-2	CASVGDRALNTGELFF	TGTGCCAGTGTGGGGGACAGGGCCTTGAACACCGGGGAGCTGTTTTTT
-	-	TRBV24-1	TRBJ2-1	CATSDFLKQFF	TGTGCCACCAGTGACTTCCTTAAGCAGTTCTTC
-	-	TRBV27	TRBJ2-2	CASRAGFDTGELFF	TGTGCCAGCAGGGCAGGGTTTGACACCGGGGAGCTGTTTTTT
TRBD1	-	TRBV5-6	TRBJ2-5	CASSVDRGGETQYF	TGTGCCAGCAGCGTCGACAGGGGAGGAGAGACCCAGTACTTC
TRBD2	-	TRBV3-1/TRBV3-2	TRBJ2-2	CASKISGIDTGELFF	TGTGCCAGCAAAATTAGCGGGATTGACACCGGGGAGCTGTTTTTT
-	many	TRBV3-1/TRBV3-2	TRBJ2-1	CASSQARANGQFF	TGTGCCAGCAGCCAAGCCCGCGCGAATGGGCAGTTCTTC
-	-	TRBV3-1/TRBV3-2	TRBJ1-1	CASSLPGTTEAFF	TGTGCCAGCAGCCTGCCCGGTACCACTGAAGCTTTCTTT
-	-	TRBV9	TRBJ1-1	CASSVVMNTEAFF	TGTGCCAGCAGCGTAGTTATGAACACTGAAGCTTTCTTT
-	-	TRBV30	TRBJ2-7	CAWSVSGISYEQYF	TGTGCCTGGAGTGTAAGCGGCATCTCCTACGAGCAGTACTTC
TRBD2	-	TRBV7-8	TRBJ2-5	CASSLGLAGGGLGETQYF	TGTGCCAGCAGCTTGGGACTAGCGGGAGGGGGTTTAGGAGAGACCCAGTACTTC
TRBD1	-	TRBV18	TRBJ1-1	CASSLDRGNTEAFF	TGTGCCAGCTCCCTCGACAGGGGGAACACTGAAGCTTTCTTT
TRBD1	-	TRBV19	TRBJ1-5	CASSKGADQPQHF	TGTGCCAGTAGTAAGGGGGCAGACCAGCCCCAGCATTTT
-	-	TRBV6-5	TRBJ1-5	CASSLTGGNQPQHF	TGTGCCAGCAGCCTAACGGGGGGGAATCAGCCCCAGCATTTT
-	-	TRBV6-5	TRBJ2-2	CASSYRGGSGELFF	TGTGCCAGCAGTTACCGAGGGGGATCCGGGGAGCTGTTTTTT
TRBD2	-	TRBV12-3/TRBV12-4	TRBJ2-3	CASSLRLASQYF	TGTGCCAGCAGTTTAAGACTAGCTTCACAGTATTTT
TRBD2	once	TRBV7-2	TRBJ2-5	CASSPGTSGRAGETQYF	TGTGCCAGCAGCCCAGGGACTAGCGGGAGGGCGGGCGAGACCCAGTACTTC
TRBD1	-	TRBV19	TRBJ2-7	CASSMDRYYEQYF	TGTGCCAGTAGTATGGACAGGTATTACGAGCAGTACTTC
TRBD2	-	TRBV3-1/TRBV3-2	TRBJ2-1	CASSQDSAGGRNEQFF	TGTGCCAGCAGCCAAGATTCTGCGGGAGGGAGGAATGAGCAGTTCTTC
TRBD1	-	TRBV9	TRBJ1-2	CASRGTGRSRGGYGYTF	TGTGCCAGCAGAGGGACAGGGAGAAGTCGAGGGGGCTATGGCTACACCTTC
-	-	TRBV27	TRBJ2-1	CASSFWGDNEQFF	TGTGCCAGCAGTTTCTGGGGAGACAATGAGCAGTTCTTC
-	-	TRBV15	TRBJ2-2	CATSPRTMNTGELFF	TGTGCCACCAGCCCGAGGACAATGAACACCGGGGAGCTGTTTTTT
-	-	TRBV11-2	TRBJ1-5	CASSLDQGGGTGQPQHF	TGTGCCAGCAGCTTAGATCAGGGAGGGGGTACCGGGCAGCCCCAGCATTTT
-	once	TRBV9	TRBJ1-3	CASSGALKPGRPGNTIYF	TGTGCCAGCAGCGGAGCTCTAAAACCGGGTCGCCCTGGAAACACCATATATTTT
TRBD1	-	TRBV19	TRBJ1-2	CASSVTGEASYGYTF	TGTGCCAGTAGTGTTACAGGGGAAGCTTCTTATGGCTACACCTTC
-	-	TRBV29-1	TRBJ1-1	CSSENRAGNTEAFF	TGCAGCTCCGAAAATAGGGCGGGGAATACTGAAGCTTTCTTT
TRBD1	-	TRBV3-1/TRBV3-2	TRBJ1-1	CASSPGQGGTEAFF	TGTGCCAGCAGCCCGGGACAGGGAGGCACTGAAGCTTTCTTT
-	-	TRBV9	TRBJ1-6	CASSGTGWDNSPLHF	TGTGCCAGCAGCGGTACAGGGTGGGATAATTCACCCCTCCACTTT
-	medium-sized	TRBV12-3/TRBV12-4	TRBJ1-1	CASRPQPHTEAFF	TGTGCCAGCAGGCCACAGCCCCACACTGAAGCTTTCTTT
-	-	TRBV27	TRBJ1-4	CASSLGGLGVNEKLFF	TGTGCCAGCAGTTTAGGCGGTTTAGGGGTTAATGAAAAACTGTTTTTT
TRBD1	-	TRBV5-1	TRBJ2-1	CASSYGQGALNEQFF	TGCGCCAGCAGCTACGGACAGGGGGCTCTCAATGAGCAGTTCTTC
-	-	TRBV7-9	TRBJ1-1	CASNGADTEAFF	TGTGCCAGCAATGGGGCTGACACTGAAGCTTTCTTT